These T cell receptor beta chains were read from a single sample in a study of blood T cell repertoires in COVID-19. Repertoires were generated with immunoSEQ multiplex PCR, while TCRdb's copy carries only in-frame clones and drops some. The sample consists of 70,000 to 80,000 clones, 70% to 80% of them appearing once. The material sequenced was peripheral blood. The receptors were sampled from a human donor in a cohort sampled during active COVID-19. CDR3s include the opening cysteine and the closing phenylalanine or tryptophan. The order of the fields is V gene, clone size, J gene, D gene, CDR3 protein, CDR3 DNA. D genes are given only for firm matches. Expanded clones are given a class, and other clones once, few, many or no size at all.

TRBV11-2	.	TRBJ2-1	.	CASSLGGTRNEQFF	TGTGCCAGCAGCTTAGGAGGGACTCGGAATGAGCAGTTCTTC
TRBV11-3	.	TRBJ1-2	.	CASSLSSGSAYGYTF	TGTGCCAGCAGCTTAAGTTCGGGGTCAGCGTATGGCTACACCTTC
TRBV7-9	.	TRBJ2-3	TRBD1	CASSGGGDRGKDTQYF	TGTGCCAGCAGCGGAGGGGGGGACAGGGGTAAAGATACGCAGTATTTT
TRBV7-9	.	TRBJ1-2	TRBD1	CASSMGQRPYGYTF	TGTGCCAGCAGCATGGGACAGAGACCCTATGGCTACACCTTC
TRBV29-1	.	TRBJ1-2	.	CSVMAWGGTNYGYTF	TGCAGCGTTATGGCCTGGGGCGGAACTAACTATGGCTACACCTTC
TRBV10-3	.	TRBJ2-3	TRBD2	CAISEGLAVRRYTQYF	TGTGCCATCAGTGAGGGACTAGCGGTACGCAGGTATACGCAGTATTTT
TRBV9	few	TRBJ2-1	.	CASEFGLGGNEQFF	TGTGCCAGCGAATTTGGACTCGGGGGCAATGAGCAGTTCTTC
TRBV7-9	.	TRBJ1-3	.	CASQLRGGVAGNTIYF	TGTGCCAGTCAGCTTAGAGGGGGAGTCGCTGGAAACACCATATATTTT
TRBV11-2	.	TRBJ2-3	TRBD2	CASRPSGLAGGPDTQYF	TGTGCCAGCAGGCCCTCGGGACTAGCGGGGGGCCCAGATACGCAGTATTTT
TRBV5-6	once	TRBJ1-2	.	CASSLQGYYGYTF	TGTGCCAGCAGCTTACAGGGTTACTATGGCTACACCTTC
TRBV6-2/TRBV6-3	.	TRBJ1-5	TRBD1	CASSPGTGRSPQHF	TGTGCCAGCAGCCCCGGGACAGGGAGATCGCCCCAGCATTTT
TRBV19	.	TRBJ1-2	TRBD1	CASSLRDRINYGYTF	TGTGCCAGTAGTCTCCGGGACAGAATTAACTATGGCTACACCTTC
TRBV27	once	TRBJ2-5	TRBD1	CASSKDRGGLQETQYF	TGTGCCAGCAGTAAAGACAGGGGTGGGCTCCAAGAGACCCAGTACTTC
TRBV5-4	.	TRBJ2-7	.	CASSRTAGAGPYEQYF	TGTGCCAGCAGCCGCACAGCCGGCGCGGGTCCTTACGAGCAGTACTTC
TRBV15	.	TRBJ1-6	.	CATSRDTGPLSPLHF	TGTGCCACCAGCAGGGACACAGGGCCCCTATCACCCCTCCACTTT
TRBV6-5	few	TRBJ2-7	.	CASSPRQSYEQYF	TGTGCCAGCAGCCCCCGACAGTCCTACGAGCAGTACTTC
TRBV28	few	TRBJ2-5	.	CASSFGHYSQETQYF	TGTGCCAGCAGTTTTGGGCATTACAGTCAAGAGACCCAGTACTTC
TRBV11-1	.	TRBJ1-1	.	CASSQNRNTEAFF	TGTGCCAGCAGCCAGAACAGGAACACTGAAGCTTTCTTT
TRBV20-1	.	TRBJ1-2	.	CSASADRKNYGYTF	TGCAGTGCTAGTGCCGACAGGAAGAACTATGGCTACACCTTC
TRBV28	.	TRBJ1-1	.	CASSFGGAQFLNTEAFF	TGTGCCAGCAGTTTCGGCGGAGCACAATTTTTGAACACTGAAGCTTTCTTT
TRBV2	.	TRBJ2-5	TRBD2	CASRGTSGETQYF	TGTGCCAGCAGGGGGACTAGCGGAGAGACCCAGTACTTC
TRBV28	.	TRBJ1-6	TRBD1	CASNIDRAPSPLHF	TGTGCCAGCAATATCGACAGGGCGCCGTCACCCCTCCACTTT
TRBV7-2	.	TRBJ2-7	TRBD2	CASSSRGRAGSYEQYF	TGTGCCAGCAGCTCGCGGGGGAGGGCTGGCTCCTACGAGCAGTACTTC
TRBV6-6	.	TRBJ1-2	.	CASRAGANYGYTF	TGTGCCAGCAGGGCCGGAGCTAACTATGGCTACACCTTC
TRBV5-1	.	TRBJ2-3	.	CASSKEADTQYF	TGCGCCAGCAGTAAGGAGGCAGATACGCAGTATTTT
TRBV7-2	few	TRBJ1-3	.	CASRVGTGRNTIYF	TGTGCCAGCAGAGTGGGTACAGGGAGAAACACCATATATTTT
TRBV7-8	.	TRBJ2-3	TRBD2	CASSSLAGGFTDTQYF	TGTGCCAGCAGCTCACTAGCGGGAGGGTTCACAGATACGCAGTATTTT
TRBV7-8	.	TRBJ1-1	.	CASSPSSAGMNTEAFF	TGTGCCAGCAGCCCCAGTTCGGCAGGTATGAACACTGAAGCTTTCTTT
TRBV7-9	few	TRBJ1-1	.	CASSLGQGTEAFF	TGTGCCAGCAGCTTGGGGCAGGGCACTGAAGCTTTCTTT
TRBV6-5	once	TRBJ2-2	TRBD2	CASKAGGPNTGELFF	TGTGCCAGCAAAGCGGGAGGGCCGAACACCGGGGAGCTGTTTTTT
TRBV5-1	.	TRBJ2-1	TRBD2	CASSLPSGSDEQFF	TGCGCCAGCAGCTTGCCTAGCGGGTCTGATGAGCAGTTCTTC
TRBV5-1	.	TRBJ2-1	TRBD2	CASRSVGLAGVNEQFF	TGCGCCAGCAGATCAGTGGGACTAGCGGGCGTCAATGAGCAGTTCTTC
TRBV4-3	once	TRBJ2-6	.	CASSSQYGGRSGANVLTF	TGCGCCAGCAGCTCCCAATACGGGGGGCGATCTGGGGCCAACGTCCTGACTTTC
TRBV27	.	TRBJ2-7	.	CASSLKTGEAYEQYF	TGTGCCAGCAGTTTAAAGACAGGTGAGGCGTACGAGCAGTACTTC
TRBV9	once	TRBJ1-1	TRBD1	CASSWTGDTEAFF	TGTGCCAGCAGCTGGACAGGGGACACTGAAGCTTTCTTT
TRBV7-6	once	TRBJ2-1	.	CASSPAPGDEQFF	TGTGCCAGCAGCCCCGCCCCAGGGGATGAGCAGTTCTTC
TRBV6-5	.	TRBJ2-6	.	CASRTASGANVLTF	TGTGCCAGCAGGACAGCCTCTGGGGCCAACGTCCTGACTTTC
TRBV5-1	.	TRBJ2-2	.	CASSFGRGRLNTGELFF	TGCGCCAGCAGCTTCGGCAGGGGAAGGTTGAACACCGGGGAGCTGTTTTTT
TRBV4-2	.	TRBJ1-2	.	CASSQDKRPGRYGYTF	TGTGCCAGCAGCCAAGATAAGCGGCCAGGTCGCTATGGCTACACCTTC
TRBV29-1	many	TRBJ2-1	.	CSVELGVGNEQFF	TGCAGCGTTGAATTAGGGGTGGGCAATGAGCAGTTCTTC
TRBV28	few	TRBJ1-1	TRBD1	CASSNRGQSEAFF	TGTGCCAGCAGCAACAGGGGGCAGTCTGAAGCTTTCTTT
TRBV19	.	TRBJ1-1	.	CASSSRTDVKSTEAFF	TGTGCCAGTAGTTCCCGGACAGATGTGAAGAGCACTGAAGCTTTCTTT
TRBV6-5	.	TRBJ2-7	TRBD1	CASSSRDRGGEQYF	TGTGCCAGCAGTTCCCGGGACAGGGGTGGCGAGCAGTACTTC
TRBV9	.	TRBJ1-2	TRBD1	CASSATGIYGYTF	TGTGCCAGCAGCGCGACAGGGATCTATGGCTACACCTTC
TRBV18	.	TRBJ2-7	.	CASSARQDYEQYF	TGTGCCAGCTCAGCTCGACAGGACTACGAGCAGTACTTC
TRBV14	.	TRBJ1-6	TRBD1	CASSQGRLRGPSPLHF	TGTGCCAGCAGCCAAGGAAGGTTAAGGGGGCCTTCACCCCTCCACTTT